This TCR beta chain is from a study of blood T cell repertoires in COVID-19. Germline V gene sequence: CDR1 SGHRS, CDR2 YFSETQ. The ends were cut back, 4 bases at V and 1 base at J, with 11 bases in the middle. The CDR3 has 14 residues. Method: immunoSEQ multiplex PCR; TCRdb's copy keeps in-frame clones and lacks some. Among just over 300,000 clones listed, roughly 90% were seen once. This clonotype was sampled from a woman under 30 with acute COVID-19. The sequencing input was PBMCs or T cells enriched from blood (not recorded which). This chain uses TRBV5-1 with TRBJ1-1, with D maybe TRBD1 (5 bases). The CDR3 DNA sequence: TGCGCCAGCAGCCTCGACAGAAGGAACACTGAAGCTTTCTTT. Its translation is CASSLDRRNTEAFF.